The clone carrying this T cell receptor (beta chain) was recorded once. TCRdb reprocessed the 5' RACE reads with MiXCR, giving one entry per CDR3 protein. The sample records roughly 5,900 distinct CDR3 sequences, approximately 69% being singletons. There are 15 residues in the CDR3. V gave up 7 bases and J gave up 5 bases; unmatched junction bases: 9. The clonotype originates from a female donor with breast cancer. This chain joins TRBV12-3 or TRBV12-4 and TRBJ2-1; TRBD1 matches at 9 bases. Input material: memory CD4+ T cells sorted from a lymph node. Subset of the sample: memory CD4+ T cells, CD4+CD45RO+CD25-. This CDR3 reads CASTAGQGVNNEQFF. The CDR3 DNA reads TGTGCCAGCACCGCGGGACAGGGAGTCAACAATGAGCAGTTCTTC.